The clone carrying this T cell receptor beta chain was observed once. These data are taken from a study of blood T cell repertoires in COVID-19. Libraries were prepared by immunoSEQ multiplex PCR; TCRdb keeps only in-frame clonotypes and omits some of them. The sample includes about 200,000 clones, approximately 85% seen only once; the top ten take roughly 5.9%. The sample taken for sequencing was PBMCs or T cells enriched from blood (not recorded which). The source of this sequence is a man in his forties with acute COVID-19.

Here the CDR3 reads CASNIQGTGANVLTF. The CDR3 DNA reads TGCGCCAGCAATATTCAGGGTACCGGGGCCAACGTCCTGACTTTC. J is TRBJ2-6 and V is TRBV5-1; D possibly corresponds to TRBD1 (5 bases). V lost 6 bases and J 4 bases, leaving 14 bases between the germline ends. The CDR3 runs to 15 residues. Germline CDR1 is SGHRS and CDR2 is YFSETQ.